The rows below give T cell receptor beta chains drawn from one sample of a study of CD8+CD57+ T cells in acquired aplastic anemia. TCRdb itself ran the reads through MiXCR, one entry per CDR3 protein. The sample consists of more than 150,000 distinct CDR3 sequences, around half of them appearing once. Material: sorted CD4+, CD8+, or CD8+CD57+ T cells (not recorded which) from PBMCs. The receptors were gathered from a human donor with aplastic anemia. Both conserved end residues are part of each CDR3. The order of the fields is J gene, D gene, V gene, clone size, CDR3 protein, CDR3 DNA. The D gene is left open where the match is weak. The listing skips clone size in some rows; elsewhere it reads once, few, many or a size class.

>TRBJ1-3|TRBD1|TRBV2|NA
CASRSSTGGNTIYF
TGTGCCAGCAGATCTTCGACAGGGGGAAACACCATATATTTT
>TRBJ1-2|NA|TRBV7-9|NA
CASSPSAANSYTF
TGTGCCAGCAGCCCGTCTGCGGCTAATAGCTACACCTTC
>TRBJ2-7|NA|TRBV13|many
CASSRDGSYEQYF
TGTGCCAGCAGCCGGGACGGGTCCTACGAGCAGTACTTC
>TRBJ2-5|NA|TRBV24-1|many
CATSRRVGETQYF
TGTGCCACCAGTCGAAGGGTAGGAGAGACCCAGTACTTC
>TRBJ2-1|NA|TRBV14|many
CASSQDRVVNEQFF
TGTGCCAGCAGCCAAGATCGGGTAGTCAATGAGCAGTTCTTC
>TRBJ2-7|NA|TRBV29-1|NA
CSVVPGTTYEQYF
TGCAGCGTTGTACCCGGGACCACCTACGAGCAGTACTTC
>TRBJ2-6|NA|TRBV15|few
CATSRDKSGANVLTF
TGTGCCACCAGCAGAGATAAAAGTGGGGCCAACGTCCTGACTTTC
>TRBJ2-3|TRBD2|TRBV6-4|few
CASSDDDGTSGSCTDTQYF
TGTGCCAGCAGTGACGATGATGGGACTAGCGGGAGTTGCACAGATACGCAGTATTTT
>TRBJ2-3|TRBD2|TRBV12-3/TRBV12-4|many
CASSISGSFGTQYF
TGTGCCAGCAGTATTAGCGGGAGCTTCGGCACGCAGTATTTT
>TRBJ2-2|TRBD1|TRBV12-3/TRBV12-4|NA
CASRSGGTGELFF
TGTGCCAGCAGGTCAGGGGGTACCGGGGAGCTGTTTTTT
>TRBJ1-5|NA|TRBV4-2|NA
CASSQDSGQPQHF
TGTGCCAGCAGCCAAGATAGCGGACAGCCCCAGCATTTT
>TRBJ2-6|TRBD2|TRBV19|NA
CASSIGWRGRTGANVLTF
TGTGCCAGTAGTATAGGGTGGCGGGGGAGGACTGGGGCCAACGTCCTGACTTTC
>TRBJ1-2|NA|TRBV15|many
CATSRWDMVGGYTF
TGTGCCACCAGCAGATGGGACATGGTCGGAGGCTACACCTTC
>TRBJ1-6|NA|TRBV11-2|many
CASSPNFMGQGRISPLHF
TGTGCCAGCAGCCCTAACTTTATGGGGCAGGGGCGTATTTCACCCCTCCACTTT
>TRBJ1-1|NA|TRBV10-1|NA
CASSEEGGPGNTEAFF
TGCGCCAGCAGTGAGGAAGGCGGACCGGGGAACACTGAAGCTTTCTTT
>TRBJ2-1|NA|TRBV24-1|NA
CATSPGTYNEQFF
TGTGCCACCAGCCCGGGAACCTACAATGAGCAGTTCTTC
>TRBJ2-7|NA|TRBV20-1|many
CSAGKGAYEQYF
TGCAGCGCTGGGAAGGGGGCCTACGAGCAGTACTTC
>TRBJ2-1|NA|TRBV7-2|many
CASSLASTPGVEQFF
TGTGCCAGCAGCTTAGCGTCGACCCCAGGGGTCGAGCAGTTCTTC
>TRBJ1-2|NA|TRBV28|NA
CATLGGGRLGYTF
TGTGCCACCCTGGGGGGGGGGCGCCTTGGCTACACCTTC
>TRBJ1-2|NA|TRBV7-8|few
CASSFDHWGGYTF
TGTGCCAGCAGCTTTGATCATTGGGGTGGCTACACCTTC
>TRBJ1-4|TRBD1|TRBV30|NA
CAWRMTGGREKLFF
TGTGCCTGGAGAATGACAGGGGGAAGAGAAAAACTGTTTTTT
>TRBJ2-2|NA|TRBV28|once
CASSSGAPGELFF
TGTGCCAGCTCCTCGGGGGCGCCCGGGGAGCTGTTTTTT
>TRBJ1-1|NA|TRBV12-3/TRBV12-4|NA
CASTPAGSWTEAFF
TGTGCCAGCACCCCGGCAGGGAGTTGGACTGAAGCTTTCTTT
>TRBJ2-7|TRBD1|TRBV9|NA
CASGKGAEQYF
TGTGCCAGCGGGAAGGGGGCCGAGCAGTACTTC
>TRBJ1-5|NA|TRBV6-1|many
CASRRGGWNQPQHF
TGTGCCAGCAGGAGGGGAGGGTGGAATCAGCCCCAGCATTTT
>TRBJ1-2|NA|TRBV20-1|NA
CSARDPGSLGYTF
TGCAGTGCTAGAGATCCAGGGAGCCTAGGCTACACCTTC
>TRBJ1-1|NA|TRBV6-5|many
CASSYAFVGLNTEAFF
TGTGCCAGCAGTTACGCGTTCGTAGGTCTGAACACTGAAGCTTTCTTT
>TRBJ1-6|NA|TRBV6-5|NA
CASSYTTTFSRASPLHF
TGTGCCAGCAGTTACACCACAACATTCTCCAGGGCCTCACCCCTCCACTTT
>TRBJ1-1|NA|TRBV15|few
CATSREQRSTEAFF
TGTGCCACCAGCAGAGAACAGAGGAGTACTGAAGCTTTCTTT
>TRBJ1-1|NA|TRBV15|NA
CATSISNIEAFF
TGTGCCACCAGCATCAGCAACATTGAAGCTTTCTTT
>TRBJ2-7|TRBD2|TRBV20-1|NA
CSARVALAGGSEQYF
TGCAGTGCTAGAGTGGCACTAGCGGGAGGTAGCGAGCAGTACTTC
>TRBJ2-2|NA|TRBV7-2|many
CASSLGAVFTGELFF
TGTGCCAGCAGTTTAGGTGCCGTATTCACCGGGGAGCTGTTTTTT